This T cell receptor beta chain was identified during a study of blood T cell repertoires in COVID-19. Study context: COVID-19 samples from acute and convalescent phases originated in the United States, Italy and Spain. From T cells, B-cell-depleted T cells, or PBMCs came the material, which was cDNA or gDNA.

This clone was recorded only once. In the authors' workflow: For nucleated cells, counts were estimated from reference gene primer amplification. Generated by immunoSEQ multiplex PCR, the TCRdb table keeps only in-frame clones and is missing some. The V and J calls and clone size are taken from that table; D and trimming were inferred from the DNA. Of about 220,000 clones in the sample, 84% are singletons; the top ten hold around 9.5%. V shed 2 bases and J 2 bases; nucleotides not matched to a gene: 4. This CDR3 is built from 16 residues. Germline loops: CDR1 SGHVS, CDR2 FQNEAQ. What was sequenced was peripheral blood. This receptor was taken from a man between 45 and 60 years old with active or convalescent COVID-19. This sequence joins TRBV7-8 and TRBJ1-3, with TRBD1 identical over 9 bases. The CDR3 DNA is TGTGCCAGCAGCTTATACCGGGACAGGGCTGGAAACACCATATATTTT. Translated, it gives CASSLYRDRAGNTIYF.